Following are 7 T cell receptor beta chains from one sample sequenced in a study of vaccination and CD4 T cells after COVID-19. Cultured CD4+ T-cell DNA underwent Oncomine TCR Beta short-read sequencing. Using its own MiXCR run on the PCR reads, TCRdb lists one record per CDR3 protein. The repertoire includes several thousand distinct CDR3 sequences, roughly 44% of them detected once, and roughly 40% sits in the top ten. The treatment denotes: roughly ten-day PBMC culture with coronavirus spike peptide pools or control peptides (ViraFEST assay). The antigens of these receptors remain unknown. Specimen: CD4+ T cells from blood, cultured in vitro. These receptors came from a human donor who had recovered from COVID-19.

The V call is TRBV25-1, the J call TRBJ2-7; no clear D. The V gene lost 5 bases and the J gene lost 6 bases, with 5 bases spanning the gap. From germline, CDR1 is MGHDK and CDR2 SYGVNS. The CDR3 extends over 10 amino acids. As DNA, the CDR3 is TGTGCCAGCAGTATCTCCGAGCAGTACTTC. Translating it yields CASSISEQYF.

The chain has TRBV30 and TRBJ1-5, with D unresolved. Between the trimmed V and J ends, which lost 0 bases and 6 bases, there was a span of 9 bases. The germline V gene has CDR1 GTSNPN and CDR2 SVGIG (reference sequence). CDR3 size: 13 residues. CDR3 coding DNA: TGTGCCTGGAGTGTAAGGGCAGGTCAGCCCCAGCATTTT. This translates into CAWSVRAGQPQHF.

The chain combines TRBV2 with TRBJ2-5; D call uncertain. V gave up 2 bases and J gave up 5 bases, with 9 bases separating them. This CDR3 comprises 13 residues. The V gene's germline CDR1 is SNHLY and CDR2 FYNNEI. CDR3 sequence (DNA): TGTGCCAGCAGTGAACAGCGCAGGGAGACCCAGTACTTC. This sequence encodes CASSEQRRETQYF.

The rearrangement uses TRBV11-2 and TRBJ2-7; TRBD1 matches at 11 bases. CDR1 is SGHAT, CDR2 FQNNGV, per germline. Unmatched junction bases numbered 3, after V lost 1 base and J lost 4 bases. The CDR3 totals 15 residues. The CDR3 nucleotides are TGTGCCAGCAGCTTAGGGACAGGGGGCGGGTACGAGCAGTACTTC. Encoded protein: CASSLGTGGGYEQYF.

CDR3 in amino acids: CATSDLTGGEQYF. The DNA of the CDR3 is TGTGCCACCAGTGATTTGACGGGGGGCGAGCAGTACTTC. The V call is TRBV24-1, the J call TRBJ2-7; 7 bases are a match to TRBD2. V shed 0 bases and J 6 bases; nucleotides not matched to a gene: 1. Germline-derived CDR1 and CDR2 are KGHDR and SFDVKD. The CDR3 loop spans 13 amino acids.

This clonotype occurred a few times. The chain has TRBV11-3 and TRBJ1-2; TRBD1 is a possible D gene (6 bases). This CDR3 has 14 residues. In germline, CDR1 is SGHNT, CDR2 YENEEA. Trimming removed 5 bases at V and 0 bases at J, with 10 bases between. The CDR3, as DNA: TGTGCCAGCAGCACCAGGGGCCCTAACTATGGCTACACCTTC. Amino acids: CASSTRGPNYGYTF.

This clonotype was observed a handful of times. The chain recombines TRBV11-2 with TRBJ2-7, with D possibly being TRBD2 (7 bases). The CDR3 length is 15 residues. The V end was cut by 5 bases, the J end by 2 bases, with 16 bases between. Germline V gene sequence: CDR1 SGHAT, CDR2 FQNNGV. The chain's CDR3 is CASSGRGGSAYEQYF. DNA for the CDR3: TGTGCCAGCAGCGGGAGGGGGGGGTCGGCCTACGAGCAGTACTTC.